This T cell receptor beta chain was sequenced during a study of blood T cell repertoires in COVID-19 (dated by TCRdb to about 2020). About the full investigation: Samples from collaborators originated in the United States, Italy and Spain and spanned both the acute and convalescent phases of COVID-19. Where available, HLA class I and class II types were obtained from metadata supplied by the sample provider rather than from assay-based typing. Subjects who had been exposed to COVID-19, were actively infected with it, or had recovered from it provided the deeply sampled blood TCRbeta repertoires that made up the dataset. The prospective study material was composed of cDNA or gDNA derived from T cells, B-cell-depleted T cells, or PBMCs. Samples were obtained from the ongoing ImmuneRACE study (first 160 participants) and from over a thousand subjects provided by 6 global collaborators. The repertoires were released in a freely available public database meant as a resource for research on the immune response to SARS-CoV-2. Nearly every sample came with metadata listing a de-identified subject ID, COVID-19 status, age in years and sex.

As to this clone: Its antigen is unknown. The sample holds no much larger clone one base away, and base qualities are not on file.

Broader findings and caveats from the paper: The quantity of clinical and demographic metadata differed by source and by participant and was supplied without curation.

TCRbeta CDR3 regions were amplified from genomic DNA by means of the immunoSEQ Assay, a bias-controlled multiplex PCR. The original pipeline was this. Nucleated cell counts per sample were estimated from amplification of reference gene primers within the assay. Sequence reads were collapsed and filtered to measure the absolute abundance of every unique TCRbeta CDR3 rearrangement. For each sample, productive Simpson clonality was calculated as the square root of Simpson's diversity index over productive rearrangements. As stored in TCRdb, this immuneACCESS dataset retains in-frame rearrangements with V and J assigned. A fraction of the clones does not appear; measured against another copy, unresolved V genes explain less than half of the discrepancy, and the remainder lacks a known reason. V and J calls and clone size are as listed in that table; D and trimming were resolved from the DNA. The sample table shows roughly 150,000 clones, and about 88% are seen once. The ten largest account for over 15% of the sample.

Collaborating institutions collected whole blood in K2EDTA tubes following their own protocols. For TCRbeta analysis, collaborators shipped samples as frozen whole blood, isolated PBMCs, or DNA extracted from either of those sample types. This sequence originates from a man between 60 and 75 years old with active or convalescent COVID-19. The source material was peripheral blood.

The nucleotide sequence reads as follows: TGTGCCAGCAGAGATTTAGGACAGAACAACTATGGCTACACCTTC. The resulting protein is CASRDLGQNNYGYTF. This receptor chain uses TRBV27 and TRBJ1-2; TRBD1 might be the D gene, on 6 matching bases. V and J are truncated by 6 bases and 2 bases respectively, leaving an intervening sequence of 16 bases. In the germline V gene (reference sequence), CDR1 corresponds to MNHEY and CDR2 to SMNVEV. The cysteine opens and the phenylalanine closes a CDR3 of 15 amino acids. The DNA shown is the 45-base CDR3, in frame from base 1.